The rows below give T cell receptor beta chains drawn from one sample of a study of cytomegalovirus exposure and HLA in healthy donors. The protocol was immunoSEQ multiplex PCR, while the TCRdb copy is restricted to in-frame clones and leaves out a portion. The sample includes about 140,000 clones, 78% of them seen just once. Sequencing was done on a sample of PBMCs. The receptors were sampled from a male donor in good health and CMV-seronegative. Each CDR3 is given without its conserved first and last residue. D genes are given only for firm matches. Clone sizes are given selectively: once, few, many, or a class where the clone is expanded.

>NA|TRBV6-5|TRBJ1-1|NA
ASSYAAEAF
>NA|TRBV6-5|TRBJ1-1|NA
ATHLGDYMNTEAF
>NA|TRBV5-8|TRBJ2-7|NA
ASHDWLAGKSYEQY
>TRBD2|TRBV6-4|TRBJ2-3|NA
ASSVLAGDSTDTQY
>TRBD2|TRBV27|TRBJ2-1|NA
ASSPSSGSSYNEQF
>TRBD1|TRBV7-6|TRBJ1-2|NA
ASRPLRDSYGYT
>NA|TRBV25-1|TRBJ2-2|NA
ASSDAGTNTGELF
>NA|TRBV29-1|TRBJ2-1|NA
SVGGEGDGGREF
>TRBD1|TRBV5-4|TRBJ1-3|once
ASSPDRGNTIY
>TRBD1|TRBV28|TRBJ2-1|once
ASSWGQAYNEQF
>TRBD1|TRBV5-8|TRBJ1-1|NA
SSSTWDRANTEAF
>NA|TRBV10-3|TRBJ1-1|NA
AISEDLSTAF
>NA|TRBV5-1|TRBJ1-2|NA
ASSLTGVNYGYT
>NA|TRBV6-1|TRBJ2-7|NA
ASSARVQGGGSYEQY
>NA|TRBV7-2|TRBJ2-2|NA
ASSLVRGGGTGELF
>NA|TRBV9|TRBJ2-7|NA
ASSVELGSYEQY
>TRBD2|TRBV4-1|TRBJ2-1|NA
ASSQGSGGAYNEQF
>TRBD2|TRBV7-9|TRBJ2-1|NA
ASSEAGISYNEQF
>TRBD1|TRBV16|TRBJ1-6|NA
ASSQQGASPLH
>NA|TRBV30|TRBJ1-1|NA
AWREKTGEAF
>NA|TRBV11-2|TRBJ1-1|once
ASSLSYRSMNTEAF
>TRBD1|TRBV6-1|TRBJ2-7|NA
ASSDRDRSSYEQY
>NA|TRBV2|TRBJ2-1|NA
ASSETSEQF
>TRBD1|TRBV2|TRBJ2-7|few
ASSATGMYEQY
>NA|TRBV13|TRBJ2-7|NA
ASSPWTVYSYEQY
>TRBD1|TRBV27|TRBJ2-7|NA
ASSLGDSSYEQY
>NA|TRBV9|TRBJ1-1|NA
ASSVTGWNTEAF